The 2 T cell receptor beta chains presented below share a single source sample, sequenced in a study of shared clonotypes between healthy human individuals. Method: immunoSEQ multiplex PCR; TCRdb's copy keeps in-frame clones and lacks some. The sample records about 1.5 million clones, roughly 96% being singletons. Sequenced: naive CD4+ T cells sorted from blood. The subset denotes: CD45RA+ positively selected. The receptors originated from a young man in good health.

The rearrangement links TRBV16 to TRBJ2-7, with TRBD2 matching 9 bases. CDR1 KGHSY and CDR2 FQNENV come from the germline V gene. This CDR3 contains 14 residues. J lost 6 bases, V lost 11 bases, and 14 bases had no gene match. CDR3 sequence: CASTRGGRAGEQYF. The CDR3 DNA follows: TGTGCCTCAACCAGAGGCGGGAGGGCCGGCGAGCAGTACTTC.

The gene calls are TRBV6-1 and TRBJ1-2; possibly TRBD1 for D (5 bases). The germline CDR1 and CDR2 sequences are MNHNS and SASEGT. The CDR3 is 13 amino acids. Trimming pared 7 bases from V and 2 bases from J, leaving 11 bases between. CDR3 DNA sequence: TGTGCCAGCACCAAGACAGAAAACTATGGCTACACCTTC. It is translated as CASTKTENYGYTF.